The next 32 T cell receptor delta chains were all read from a single sample in a study of gammadelta T cells in human blood. TCRdb called clones from the RT-PCR reads again using CATT. The sample yields roughly 990 delta-chain clones, 34% seen once. Specimen: Vgamma9Vdelta2 gamma-delta T cells from infant blood. The receptors were sampled from a human donor.

In regard to this clone: The protein given by TCRdb reflects a much larger clone and differs at residue 10 from this DNA's translation, likely from a read error; the protein shown is the DNA's translation. V is TRDV2 and J is TRDJ3; 9 bases map to TRDD3. The J gene was not available in TCRdb and was assigned here by matching the DNA to germline segments. The CDR3 runs 19 residues. Germline CDR1 GEAIGNYY, CDR2 EKD. Trimming removed 0 bases from V and 0 bases from J; junction bases left unmatched: 5. The CDR3, as DNA: TGTGCCTGTGACACCGGTACTGGGGGAATCTCCTGGGACACCCGACAGATGTTTTTC. Its translation is CACDTGTGGISWDTRQMFF.

A remark on this clone: The translation of this DNA and the TCRdb protein of a much larger clone differ at residue 9, probably owing to a read error; the protein shown here is translated from the DNA. The chain carries TRDV2 and TRDJ3; the match to TRDD3 covers 8 bases. TCRdb records no J gene; here it was assigned by comparing the DNA to germline. V shed 2 bases and J 0 bases; nucleotides not matched to a gene: 8. Germline V gene lookup returns CDR1 GEAIGNYY and CDR2 EKD. The CDR3 runs 19 residues. CDR3 sequence: CACDKVLGGSSWDTRQMFF. The DNA of the CDR3 is TGTGCCTGTGACAAAGTACTGGGGGGTAGCTCCTGGGACACCCGACAGATGTTTTTC.

This clone showed up just a few times. A much more abundant neighbour one base away suggests this may be a read error. This rearrangement joins TRDV2 to TRDJ3, with 8 bases that match TRDD3. Matching the DNA to germline supplied the J gene, which TCRdb does not give. CDR1 is GEAIGNYY and CDR2 is EKD in the germline V gene. The CDR3 totals 18 residues. The V and J ends lost 2 bases and 0 bases, in that order; junction bases with no gene match: 5. DNA for the CDR3: TGTGCCTGTGACATGCTGGGGGAAAGCTCCTGGGACACCCGACAGATGTTTTTC. It specifies CACDMLGESSWDTRQMFF.

The rearrangement uses TRDV2 and TRDJ3; the match to TRDD3 covers 13 bases. TCRdb does not report a J gene; here it was assigned by matching the DNA to germline references. The CDR3 length is 19 residues. The V gene end was trimmed by 2 bases and the J gene end by 2 bases; junction bases not matched to a gene: 5. CDR1 and CDR2 (germline): GEAIGNYY, EKD. Written as DNA, the CDR3 is TGTGCCTGTGACAATACTGGGGGATACGCCCCCTGGGACACCCGACAGATGTTTTTC. Translated: CACDNTGGYAPWDTRQMFF.

As for this clone: A far more abundant clone sits one base away, making this likely a read error. The same CDR3 arises from other DNA sequences in this sample as well. The J gene is TRDJ2, the V gene TRDV2; 8 bases match TRDD3. TCRdb records no J gene; here it was assigned by comparing the DNA to germline. The CDR3 runs 18 residues. Germline trimming cut 1 base from V and 5 bases from J; bases unmatched to any gene: 14. Germline-derived CDR1 and CDR2 are GEAIGNYY and EKD. The CDR3 loop is CACDTITGGYVGTAQLFF. The CDR3 nucleotides are TGTGCCTGTGACACAATTACTGGGGGGTACGTAGGTACAGCACAACTCTTCTTT.

The chain recombines TRDV2 with TRDJ2; TRDD3 aligns across 9 bases. The J gene is absent in TCRdb and was assigned here via DNA matching to germline. V shed 1 base, J shed 4 bases, and the junction held 6 bases outside the gene matches. Germline CDR1 reads GEAIGNYY; CDR2 reads EKD. The CDR3 sequence is 16 residues long. The chain's CDR3 is CACDTLGDSETAQLFF. CDR3 nucleotides: TGTGCCTGTGACACTCTGGGGGATTCTGAGACAGCACAACTCTTCTTT.

This clone was detected only a few times. The chain carries TRDV1 and TRDJ1, with D possibly matching TRDD2 (5 bases). CDR1 is TSWWSYY and CDR2 is QGS in the germline V gene. CDR3 length equals 22 residues. V gave up 2 bases and J gave up 0 bases, with 31 bases separating them. CDR3 loop: CALGEGVNLPSQPRWYTDKLIF. CDR3 DNA sequence: TGTGCTCTTGGGGAAGGGGTCAACCTACCGAGTCAACCCCGGTGGTACACCGATAAACTCATCTTT.

To note about this clone: A far larger clone lies a single base away; this is likely a read error. The sample contains more than one DNA sequence encoding this CDR3. The gene calls are TRDV2 and TRDJ3; 8 bases align to TRDD3. TCRdb leaves out the J gene; it was filled in here by matching the DNA to germline. Germline V CDR1 and CDR2: GEAIGNYY, EKD. J lost 4 bases, V lost 0 bases, and 4 bases had no gene match. The CDR3 extends over 17 amino acids. The CDR3 loop reads CACDTTGGSWDTRQMFF. CDR3 DNA sequence: TGTGCCTGTGACACCACTGGGGGCTCATGGGACACCCGACAGATGTTTTTC.

A word on this clone: This DNA translates differently at residue 3 from the TCRdb protein, which is that of a much larger clone; a read error is likely, and the protein shown is the DNA's own translation. This sequence joins TRDV2 and TRDJ1, with D possibly matching TRDD3 (6 bases). This CDR3 comprises 15 residues. In germline, CDR1 is GEAIGNYY, CDR2 EKD. The CDR3 sequence: CARDTVGVYTDKLIF. CDR3 in DNA: TGTGCCCGTGACACCGTGGGGGTGTACACCGATAAACTCATCTTT.

There are a few counts of this clone. A far larger clone lies a single base away; this is likely a read error. This chain joins TRDV2 and TRDJ3; TRDD3 aligns across 13 bases. The germline V gene encodes CDR1 GEAIGNYY and CDR2 EKD. The CDR3 totals 18 residues. CDR3 sequence: CASDNTGGYAWDTRQMFF. In DNA, the CDR3 is TGTGCCAGTGACAATACTGGGGGATACGCCTGGGACACCCGACAGATGTTTTTC.

The chain is built from TRDV2 and TRDJ1; TRDD3 agrees at 12 bases. TCRdb gives no J gene; it was assigned here by matching the DNA to germline. J was trimmed by 3 bases and V by 2 bases; bases with no gene match: 3. This CDR3 has 15 amino acids. Per germline, CDR1 GEAIGNYY and CDR2 EKD. For the CDR3, the DNA is TGTGCCTGTGACAATACTGGGGGATACTCCGATAAACTCATCTTT. Protein sequence: CACDNTGGYSDKLIF.

This clone was detected only a few times. With only one base between it and a far larger clone, this is likely a read error. The sample carries other DNA sequences with the same CDR3. This chain uses TRDV2 with TRDJ3; TRDD3 matches 11 bases. Here the J gene was assigned by germline matching of the DNA, as TCRdb has none. CDR1 and CDR2 (germline): GEAIGNYY, EKD. The length of the CDR3 is 20 residues. CDR3 bases: TGTGCCTGTGACAAAGTACTGGGGGATAAAAGCTCCTGGGACACACGACAGATGTTTTTC. It translates to CACDKVLGDKSSWDTRQMFF.

This chain connects TRDV2 to TRDJ3; TRDD3 matches at 11 bases. The J gene is absent in TCRdb and was assigned here via DNA matching to germline. The V segment lost 4 bases and the J segment 0 bases; nucleotides outside the gene matches: 13. Germline V lookup: CDR1 GEAIGNYY, CDR2 EKD. The CDR3 covers 21 residues. The CDR3 is CACDPIPVLGDSSWDTRQMFF. The CDR3 DNA reads as TGTGCCTGTGATCCTATACCCGTACTGGGGGATAGCTCCTGGGACACCCGACAGATGTTTTTC.

As for this clone: The protein in TCRdb stems from a much larger clone and differs at residue 13 from this DNA's translation, likely a read error; here the protein is translated from the DNA. This rearrangement joins TRDV2 to TRDJ2; 13 bases align to TRDD3. TCRdb gives no J gene; it was assigned here by matching the DNA to germline. CDR1 is GEAIGNYY and CDR2 is EKD in the germline V gene. CDR3 size: 18 residues. V dropped 1 base and J dropped 6; count of bases not matched to a gene: 10. CDR3 residues: CACDTITGGYVGAAQLFF. CDR3 DNA: TGTGCCTGTGACACAATTACTGGGGGATACGTAGGTGCAGCACAACTCTTCTTT.

As to this clone: Given a far larger clone just one base away, this is likely a sequencing read error. The V gene is TRDV2, the J gene TRDJ3, with 9 bases matching TRDD3. In germline, CDR1 is GEAIGNYY, CDR2 EKD. V shed 3 bases and J 0 bases; nucleotides not matched to a gene: 8. CDR3 length: 19 residues. CDR3 DNA: TGTGCCTGTGACTCCGGTACTGGGGGAAGCTCCTGGGACACCCGACAGATGTTTTTC. Encoded protein: CACDSGTGGSSWDTRQMFF.

This clone counts as large. Other DNA sequences in the same sample also yield this CDR3. The chain has TRDV2 and TRDJ3, with 13 bases aligning to TRDD3. J gave up 0 bases and V 2 bases, and 12 bases lay outside the gene matches. Germline CDR1 and CDR2: GEAIGNYY and EKD. The CDR3 consists of 22 residues. The CDR3 DNA is TGTGCCTGTGACAAAATACTACTGGGGGATACGCGGAGCTCCTGGGACACCCGACAGATGTTTTTC. This sequence encodes CACDKILLGDTRSSWDTRQMFF.

This clone showed up just a few times. The likely explanation is a read error, given a far larger clone one base away. This sequence joins TRDV2 and TRDJ3, with 8 bases aligning to TRDD3. No J segment appears in TCRdb, so it was assigned here by matching the sequence to germline. In germline, CDR1 is GEAIGNYY, CDR2 EKD. There are 17 residues in the CDR3. CDR3 DNA: TGTGCCGGTGACACCACTGGGGGCTCCTGGGACACCCGACAGATGTTTTTC. Translated, it gives CAGDTTGGSWDTRQMFF.

As regards this clone: A read error is the likely source, as a far larger clone sits one nucleotide away. The sample carries other DNA sequences with the same CDR3. The chain employs TRDV2 and TRDJ3, with 10 bases identical to TRDD3. TCRdb leaves out the J gene; it was filled in here by matching the DNA to germline. CDR1 GEAIGNYY and CDR2 EKD come from the germline V gene. The CDR3 consists of 18 residues. The V and J ends lost 1 base and 4 bases, in that order; junction bases with no gene match: 6. In nucleotides, the CDR3 is TGTGCCTGTGACACTGGGGGATACAGCTCTTGGGACACCCGACAGATGTTTTTC. This translates into CACDTGGYSSWDTRQMFF.

Concerning this clone: The protein recorded in TCRdb matches a much larger clone and deviates from this DNA's translation at residue 3, suggesting a read error; the protein here is obtained by translating the DNA. V is TRDV2 and J is TRDJ1; D ambiguous. TCRdb supplies no J gene; here it was assigned by aligning the nucleotide sequence to germline. The CDR3 is made up of 14 amino acids. Germline V CDR1 and CDR2: GEAIGNYY, EKD. CDR3 sequence reads: CAYDSVSEPGKLIF. The DNA of the CDR3 is TGTGCCTATGACTCGGTGTCAGAACCGGGAAAACTCATCTTT.

This clone has only one observation. The amino acid sequence in TCRdb belongs to a much larger clone and departs from this DNA's translation at residue 4, likely a sequencing read error; the sequence shown is translated from the DNA. This rearrangement joins TRDV2 to TRDJ2; 9 bases align to TRDD3. No J gene was available from TCRdb, and it was assigned here by a germline match of the DNA. V lost 6 bases to trimming and J lost 1 base; unmatched junction nucleotides: 5. Germline CDR1 and CDR2: GEAIGNYY and EKD. CDR3 length: 15 amino acids. CDR3 in amino acids: CACNVLGDLTAQLFF. Written as DNA, the CDR3 is TGTGCCTGTAACGTACTGGGGGATTTGACAGCACAACTCTTCTTT.

On this clone: With only one base between it and a far larger clone, this is likely a read error. This chain joins TRDV2 and TRDJ3, with TRDD3 matching over 7 bases. The J gene was missing in TCRdb and was found by matching the end of the DNA to germline. Looked up from germline, CDR1 is GEAIGNYY and CDR2 is EKD. The CDR3 loop spans 20 amino acids. V was pared by 2 bases and J by 0 bases, with 12 bases of the junction left unmatched. CDR3 amino acids: CACDKLLGMISSWDTRQMFF. The CDR3 nucleotides are TGTGCCTGTGACAAGTTACTGGGGATGATAAGCTCCTGGGACACCCGACAGATGTTTTTC.

This clone was picked up a small number of times. One base separates it from a far larger clone, so it is likely a read error. This CDR3 is also generated by other DNA sequences in the sample. The rearrangement uses TRDV3 and TRDJ3; D not resolved. CDR1 and CDR2 from the germline V gene are TVYSNPD and GDNSRS (reference sequence). The ends were cut back, 5 bases at V and 4 bases at J, with 15 bases in the middle. This CDR3 has 15 amino acids. CDR3 bases: TGTGCCCCCTCAGATGTCTCGTGGGACACCCGACAGATGTTTTTC. This translates into CAPSDVSWDTRQMFF.

With respect to this clone: A far more abundant clone sits one base away, making this likely a read error. The chain recombines TRDV2 with TRDJ3; 8 positions match TRDD3. Germline loops: CDR1 GEAIGNYY, CDR2 EKD. This CDR3 has 19 residues. CDR3 loop: CARDTATGGNSWDTRQMFF. The CDR3 nucleotides read TGTGCCCGTGACACGGCGACTGGGGGTAACTCCTGGGACACCCGACAGATGTTTTTC.

This clone was found a few times. It is likely a read error: a sequence one base away is far more abundant. The chain uses TRDV2 and TRDJ3; the match to TRDD3 covers 9 bases. The CDR3 spans 21 residues. CDR1 is GEAIGNYY and CDR2 is EKD in the germline V gene. CDR3 bases: TGTGCCTGTGACACCGTGCGACTGGGGGACCCGAGCTCCTGGGACACCCGACTGATGTTTTTC. This codes for CACDTVRLGDPSSWDTRLMFF.

V is TRDV2 and J is TRDJ2; 12 nucleotides agree with TRDD3. No J gene is reported in TCRdb; it was inferred here by comparing the DNA with germline. This CDR3 has 17 residues. Germline V lookup: CDR1 GEAIGNYY, CDR2 EKD. The J segment lost 4 bases and the V segment lost 2 bases, leaving 7 bases of the junction unmatched. The CDR3 coding sequence is TGTGCCTGTGACAAAGTACTGGGGGATACTCAGACAGCACAACTCTTCTTT. Translated, it gives CACDKVLGDTQTAQLFF.

As concerns this clone: This likely came from a read error, as a far larger clone is one base away. Other nucleotide sequences in the sample specify the same CDR3. The chain links TRDV2 to TRDJ1, with TRDD3 matching over 8 bases. TCRdb gives no J gene; it was assigned here by matching the DNA to germline. Germline CDR1 is GEAIGNYY and CDR2 is EKD. The CDR3 extends over 19 amino acids. After removal of 0 bases from V and 3 bases from J, the junction contained 17 bases not matched to a gene. CDR3 coding DNA: TGTGCCTGTGACACCCTTACGACGCGGGGGATAGATGGGGCCGATAAACTCATCTTT. It yields the protein CACDTLTTRGIDGADKLIF.

On this clone itself: This likely came from a read error, as a far larger clone is one base away. Other DNA sequences in this specimen translate into the identical CDR3. The genes are TRDV2 and TRDJ1, with TRDD3 identical over 9 bases. The CDR3 covers 18 residues. V lost 7 bases, J lost 2 bases, and 19 bases stayed unmatched. From germline, CDR1 is GEAIGNYY and CDR2 EKD. Here the CDR3 reads CACDSVRTGIRGTDKLIF. The CDR3 nucleotides are TGTGCCTGCGACTCGGTAAGGACGGGGATACGCGGGACCGATAAACTCATCTTT.

This clone is large by share. Different DNA sequences within this sample yield the same CDR3. The V and J genes are TRDV2 and TRDJ2, with 10 nucleotides matching TRDD3. Germline CDR1 is GEAIGNYY and CDR2 is EKD. V trimming: 2 bases; J trimming: 5 bases; junction bases outside the gene matches: 1. This CDR3 spans 14 amino acids. CDR3 residues: CACDILGDTAQLFF. The CDR3 nucleotides read TGTGCCTGTGACATACTGGGGGATACAGCACAACTCTTCTTT.

In regard to this clone: TCRdb assigns this DNA the protein of a much larger clone, which departs from its translation at residue 6; this likely reflects a read error, and the protein shown comes from translating the DNA. The V and J genes are TRDV2 and TRDJ3; maybe TRDD3 (6 bases). TCRdb records no J gene; here it was assigned by comparing the DNA to germline. Trimming stripped 2 bases from V and 0 bases from J, with 16 bases between. CDR1 is GEAIGNYY, CDR2 EKD, per germline. The CDR3 is 19 amino acids. The CDR3 DNA follows: TGTGCCTGTGACAGCCGGGGGGAAACGAGCTCCTGGGACACCCGACAGATGTTTTTC. Translated: CACDSRGETSSWDTRQMFF.

In this sample, this clone turned up a few times. This probably arose from a read error, given a far larger clone one base away. The V gene remains uncalled, whereas the J gene is TRDJ3; the table assigns TRDD3, which was not confirmed against the DNA. The length of the CDR3 is 19 residues. This CDR3 reads CACDSWWETSSWDTRQMFF. The CDR3 DNA reads TGTGCCTGTGACAGCTGGTGGGAAACGAGCTCCTGGGACACCCGACAGATGTTTTTC.

The rearrangement joins TRDV2 to TRDJ3; TRDD3 agrees at 13 bases. TCRdb gives no J gene; it was assigned here by matching the DNA to germline. Germline V gene data show CDR1 as GEAIGNYY and CDR2 as EKD. This CDR3 region has 22 residues. Trimming removed 4 bases from V and 1 base from J; junction bases left unmatched: 15. The CDR3 coding sequence is TGTGCCTGTGATCCTATACCCGTACTGGGGGATACGCAATCCTGGGACACCCGACAGATGTTTTTC. Amino acids: CACDPIPVLGDTQSWDTRQMFF.

As to this clone: A read error is likely here: a far larger clone is one base away. At the DNA level, this CDR3 is encoded by other sequences in the same sample as well. The V gene is TRDV2, the J gene TRDJ1; 13 nucleotides match TRDD3. Here the J gene came from matching the DNA to germline, since TCRdb omits it. CDR3 length: 19 amino acids. Per the germline V gene, CDR1 is GEAIGNYY and CDR2 is EKD. For the CDR3, the DNA is TGTGCTTGTGGTCCGCGACTGGGGGATACGCCCCAATACACCGATAAACTCATCTTT. Protein product: CACGPRLGDTPQYTDKLIF.